The 16 T cell receptor beta chains below come from one sample, sequenced in a study of blood T cell repertoires in COVID-19. Data came from immunoSEQ multiplex PCR; TCRdb stores just in-frame clones and leaves some out. The repertoire holds tens of thousands of clones, with approximately 85% as singletons. Sequencing was done on a sample of peripheral blood. The receptors derive from a human donor in a cohort sampled during active COVID-19.

The count of this clone is one. The chain has TRBV4-3 and TRBJ2-5, with 7 positions matching TRBD2. J lost 4 bases, V lost 4 bases, and 6 bases had no gene match. This CDR3 has 14 residues. The V gene's germline CDR1 is LGHNA and CDR2 YSLEER. The CDR3 DNA is TGCGCCAGCAGCCTGCGGGAGCGGGGAGAGACCCAGTACTTC. Translating gives CASSLRERGETQYF.

The V gene is TRBV9, the J gene TRBJ2-5; tentative D call: TRBD2 (6 bases). CDR1 SGDLS and CDR2 YYNGEE come from the germline V gene. V was clipped by 4 bases and J by 5 bases, with 21 bases between them. There are 16 residues in the CDR3. The CDR3 sequence: CASSTSGTGVGETQYF. The CDR3 DNA reads TGTGCCAGCAGCACCTCCGGGACGGGGGTAGGGGAGACCCAGTACTTC. Supplemented by reference TRBV9 and TRBJ2-5, the full variable domain reads DSGVTQTPKHLITATGQRVTLRCSPRSGDLSVYWYQQSLDQGLQFLIQYYNGEERAKGNILERFSAQQFPDLHSELNLSSLELGDSALYFCASSTSGTGVGETQYFGPGTRLLVL.

The rearrangement joins TRBV19 to TRBJ2-2; 8 bases line up with TRBD1. Germline assignment: CDR1 LNHDA and CDR2 SQIVND (reference sequence). The CDR3 has 14 residues. J was trimmed by 5 bases and V by 6 bases; bases with no gene match: 5. The CDR3 region has the DNA TGTGCCAGTAGGCAGGGGGCAGGGACCGGGGAGCTGTTTTTT. Translating gives CASRQGAGTGELFF.

J is TRBJ1-1 and V is TRBV6-5; D not certain. The CDR3 runs to 13 residues. Trimming left V 0 bases short and J 4 bases short, with 6 bases between. Germline CDR1 is MNHEY and CDR2 is SVGAGI. CDR3 coding DNA: TGTGCCAGCAGTTACTCGGCTGGCACTGAAGCTTTCTTT. Translating gives CASSYSAGTEAFF.

CDR3 DNA sequence: TGTGCCAGTGGGCAGGGGTTGAATTCACCCCTCCACTTT. Amino acids: CASGQGLNSPLHF. This sequence joins TRBV19 and TRBJ1-6; tentative D call: TRBD1 (6 bases). In germline, CDR1 is LNHDA, CDR2 SQIVND (reference sequence). This CDR3 region has 13 residues. Trimming stripped 8 bases from V and 7 bases from J, with 12 bases between.

The V gene is TRBV6-2 or TRBV6-3, the J gene TRBJ1-2; TRBD1 is a possible D gene (5 bases). CDR1 and CDR2 (germline): MNHEY, SVGEGT. This CDR3 has 14 residues. Trimming left V 0 bases short and J 5 bases short, with 10 bases between. The CDR3 coding sequence is TGTGCCAGCAGTTACTCTTGGGGCCGGTATGGCTACACCTTC. Translated, it gives CASSYSWGRYGYTF.

The J gene is TRBJ1-6, the V gene TRBV9; D is perhaps TRBD1 (6 bases). V lost 4 bases and J lost 14, with 19 bases in between. In germline, CDR1 is SGDLS, CDR2 YYNGEE. The CDR3 runs 14 residues. The CDR3: CASSPTPEGTTLHF. The DNA for the CDR3 is TGTGCCAGCAGCCCCACCCCGGAAGGGACAACCCTCCACTTT.

A few counts support this clone. This chain connects TRBV4-3 to TRBJ2-7; 7 bases fit TRBD2. The CDR3 contains 14 residues. Germline loops: CDR1 LGHNA, CDR2 YSLEER. The V and J ends lost 1 base and 3 bases, in that order; junction bases with no gene match: 3. The CDR3 here is CASSQAWEGYEQYF. The CDR3 bases are TGCGCCAGCAGCCAAGCGTGGGAGGGCTACGAGCAGTACTTC.

This sequence joins TRBV24-1 and TRBJ1-1; D not certain. Germline CDR1 and CDR2: KGHDR and SFDVKD. The CDR3 is 13 residues long. Trimming removed 9 bases at V and 6 bases at J, with 16 bases between. This chain's CDR3 is CATHGTEKPEAFF. The CDR3 coding sequence is TGTGCCACCCACGGAACAGAAAAACCTGAAGCTTTCTTT.

A single count supports this clone. This chain links TRBV7-2 with TRBJ2-3; the D gene is possibly TRBD1 (7 bases). Trimming left V 4 bases short and J 8 bases short, with 10 bases between. Per germline, CDR1 SGHTA and CDR2 FQGNSA. This CDR3 is 12 amino acids long. As DNA, the CDR3 is TGTGCCAGCAGCTCCCAGGGGGGTACGCAGTATTTT. This gives the protein CASSSQGGTQYF.

This chain links TRBV7-2 with TRBJ1-3; perhaps TRBD1 as D (6 bases). CDR1 is SGHTA, CDR2 FQGNSA, per germline. The V end was cut by 4 bases, the J end by 2 bases, with 15 bases between. There are 16 residues in the CDR3. The CDR3 region has the DNA TGTGCCAGCAGCTACCCCGGGACAACGACTGGAAACACCATATATTTT. This translates into CASSYPGTTTGNTIYF. The complete variable domain, with remaining parts taken from reference TRBV7-2 and TRBJ1-3, reads GAGVSQSPSNKVTEKGKDVELRCDPISGHTALYWYRQSLGQGLEFLIYFQGNSAPDKSGLPSDRFSAERTGGSVSTLTIQRTQQEDSAVYLCASSYPGTTTGNTIYFGEGSWLTVV.

J is TRBJ1-5 and V is TRBV19; 8 bases fit TRBD1. Trimming at V came to 3 bases and at J to 7 bases, leaving 8 bases not matched to a gene. The CDR3 runs to 15 residues. CDR1 and CDR2 (germline): LNHDA, SQIVND (reference sequence). The CDR3 loop is CASSIARGPWQPQHF. CDR3 sequence (DNA): TGTGCCAGTAGTATTGCCAGGGGGCCATGGCAGCCCCAGCATTTT. Looking up the rest from reference TRBV19 and TRBJ1-5 gives the full variable domain: DGGITQSPKYLFRKEGQNVTLSCEQNLNHDAMYWYRQDPGQGLRLIYYSQIVNDFQKGDIAEGYSVSREKKESFPLTVTSAQKNPTAFYLCASSIARGPWQPQHFGDGTRLSIL.

The chain has TRBV5-1 and TRBJ2-7; maybe TRBD2 (7 bases). Looked up from germline, CDR1 is SGHRS and CDR2 is YFSETQ. V was shortened by 1 base and J by 3 bases, with 14 bases between the two germline ends. The CDR3 loop spans 15 amino acids. The CDR3 sequence is CASSLWGGPYYEQYF. The CDR3 bases are TGCGCCAGCAGCTTGTGGGGGGGCCCATACTACGAGCAGTACTTC.

The sample holds one count of this clone. Here the CDR3 DNA reads TGTGCCAGCAGTTACTCGGTCGTCGGAGGTGGCTACACCTTC. Translated, it gives CASSYSVVGGGYTF. The chain uses TRBV6-5 and TRBJ1-2, with D hard to call. Between the trimmed V and J ends, which lost 0 bases and 7 bases, there was a span of 12 bases. Germline-derived CDR1 and CDR2 are MNHEY and SVGAGI. CDR3 length: 14 amino acids.

The V call is TRBV6-5, the J call TRBJ2-7; 8 bases map to TRBD1. CDR3 size: 15 residues. Germline assignment: CDR1 MNHEY and CDR2 SVGAGI. Germline trimming cut 0 bases from V and 3 bases from J; bases unmatched to any gene: 4. CDR3 sequence (DNA): TGTGCCAGCAGTTACTCGGACAGGGAGGACTACGAGCAGTACTTC. As protein: CASSYSDREDYEQYF.

The chain is built from TRBV2 and TRBJ2-7; the match to TRBD2 covers 11 bases. Germline CDR1 and CDR2: SNHLY and FYNNEI. The trim removed 5 bases at V and 5 bases at J, leaving 8 bases unmatched. The CDR3 runs 15 residues. This CDR3 reads CASSSNSGRGNEQYF. Written as DNA, the CDR3 is TGTGCCAGCAGTTCTAATAGCGGGAGGGGGAACGAGCAGTACTTC.